This TCR beta chain derives from a study of T cells after yellow fever vaccination. General observations from the study: Just a small share of clonotypes turned up in the CD4 compartment as well as the CD8 compartment. FACS-sorted repertoires might harbor abundant contaminating clonotypes from the bulk population.

TCRdb recomputed calls from the 5' RACE reads with MiXCR, one row per CDR3 protein. The sample includes 350,000 to 550,000 distinct CDR3 sequences, around 20% of them seen just once. This clonotype showed up just a few times. Its specificity is not known. Trimming stripped 7 bases from V and 9 bases from J, with 16 bases between. The germline CDR1 and CDR2 sequences are MNHEY and SVGEGT. The CDR3 sequence is 13 residues long. Sequencing was performed on PBMCs, taken before the yellow fever booster vaccination. The V gene is TRBV6-2 or TRBV6-3, the J gene TRBJ1-5; tentative D call: TRBD1 (5 bases). The source of this sequence is a man aged 18-30 years who received the YFV17D yellow fever vaccine. This CDR3 is CASTRDGLRPQHF. CDR3 DNA sequence: TGTGCCAGCACTCGGGACGGGCTTCGGCCCCAGCATTTT.